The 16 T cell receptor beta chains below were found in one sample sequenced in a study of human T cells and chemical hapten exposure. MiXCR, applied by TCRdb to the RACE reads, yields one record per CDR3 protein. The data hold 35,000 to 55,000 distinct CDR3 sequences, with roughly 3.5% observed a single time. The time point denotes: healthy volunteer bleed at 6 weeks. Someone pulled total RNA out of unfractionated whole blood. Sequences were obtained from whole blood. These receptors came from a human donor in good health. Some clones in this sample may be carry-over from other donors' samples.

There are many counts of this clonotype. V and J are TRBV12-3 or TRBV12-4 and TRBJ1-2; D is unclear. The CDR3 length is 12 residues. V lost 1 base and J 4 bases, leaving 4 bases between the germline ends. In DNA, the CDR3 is TGTGCCAGCAGTTTAGGCAGCTATGGCTACACCTTC. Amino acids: CASSLGSYGYTF.

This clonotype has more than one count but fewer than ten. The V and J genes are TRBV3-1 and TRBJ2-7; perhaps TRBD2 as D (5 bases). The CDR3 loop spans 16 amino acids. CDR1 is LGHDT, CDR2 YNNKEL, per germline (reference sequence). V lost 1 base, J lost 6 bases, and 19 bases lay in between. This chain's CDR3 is CASSQVRSPRESEQYF. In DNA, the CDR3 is TGTGCCAGCAGCCAAGTAAGGAGCCCAAGGGAGAGCGAGCAGTACTTC.

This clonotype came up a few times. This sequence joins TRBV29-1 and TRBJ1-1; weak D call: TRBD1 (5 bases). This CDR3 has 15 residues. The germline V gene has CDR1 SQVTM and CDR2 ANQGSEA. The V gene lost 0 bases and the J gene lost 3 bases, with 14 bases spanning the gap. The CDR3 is CSVEERGGRDTEAFF. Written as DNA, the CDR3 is TGCAGCGTTGAAGAAAGGGGCGGTCGGGACACTGAAGCTTTCTTT.

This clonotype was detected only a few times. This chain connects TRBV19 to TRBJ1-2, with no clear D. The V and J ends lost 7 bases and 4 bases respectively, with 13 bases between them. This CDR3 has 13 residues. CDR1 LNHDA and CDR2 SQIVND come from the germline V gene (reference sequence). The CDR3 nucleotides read TGTGCCAGTACCAGTATTGAAATCTATGGCTACACCTTC. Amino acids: CASTSIEIYGYTF.

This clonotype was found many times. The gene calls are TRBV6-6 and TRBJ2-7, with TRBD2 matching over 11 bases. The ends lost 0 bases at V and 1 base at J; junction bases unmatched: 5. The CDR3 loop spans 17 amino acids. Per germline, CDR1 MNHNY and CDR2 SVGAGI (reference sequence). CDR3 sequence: CASSYSLLAGGSYEQYF. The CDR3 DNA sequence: TGTGCCAGCAGTTACTCCCTCCTAGCGGGAGGATCCTACGAGCAGTACTTC.

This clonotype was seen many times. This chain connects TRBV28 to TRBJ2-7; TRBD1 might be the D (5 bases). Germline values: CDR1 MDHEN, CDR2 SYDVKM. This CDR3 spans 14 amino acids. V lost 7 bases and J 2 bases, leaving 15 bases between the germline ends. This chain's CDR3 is CASTPTGGTYEQYF. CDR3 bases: TGTGCCAGCACCCCTACAGGTGGGACCTACGAGCAGTACTTC.

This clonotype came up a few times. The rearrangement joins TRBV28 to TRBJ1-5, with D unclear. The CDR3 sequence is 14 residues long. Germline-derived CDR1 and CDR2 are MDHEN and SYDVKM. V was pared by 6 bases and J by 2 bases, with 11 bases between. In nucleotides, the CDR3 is TGTGCCAGCAGCCGATTTATGGGCAATCAGCCCCAGCATTTT. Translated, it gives CASSRFMGNQPQHF.

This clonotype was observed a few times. CDR3 nucleotide sequence: TGTGCCAGCAGCCACACCGGACAGGGCGGCAATCAGCCCCAGCATTTT. Protein sequence: CASSHTGQGGNQPQHF. J is TRBJ1-5 and V is TRBV6-5; TRBD1 matches 8 bases. The V gene's germline CDR1 is MNHEY and CDR2 SVGAGI. V lost 6 bases and J lost 2; bases outside the gene matches: 9. CDR3 length equals 16 residues.

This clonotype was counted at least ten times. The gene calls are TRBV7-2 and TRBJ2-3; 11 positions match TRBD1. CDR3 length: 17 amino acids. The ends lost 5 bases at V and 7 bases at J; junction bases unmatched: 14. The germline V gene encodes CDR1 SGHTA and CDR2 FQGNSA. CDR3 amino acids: CASSRNPGTGGLNTQYF. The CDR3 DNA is TGTGCCAGCAGCAGAAACCCAGGGACAGGGGGATTGAATACGCAGTATTTT.

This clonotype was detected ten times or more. CDR3 in DNA: TGTGCCAGCTGGCAGGATACGCAGTATTTT. It is translated as CASWQDTQYF. The chain recombines TRBV2 with TRBJ2-3; D gene unclear. Per germline, CDR1 SNHLY and CDR2 FYNNEI. Between the trimmed V and J ends, which lost 8 bases and 6 bases, there was a span of 6 bases. This CDR3 comprises 10 residues.

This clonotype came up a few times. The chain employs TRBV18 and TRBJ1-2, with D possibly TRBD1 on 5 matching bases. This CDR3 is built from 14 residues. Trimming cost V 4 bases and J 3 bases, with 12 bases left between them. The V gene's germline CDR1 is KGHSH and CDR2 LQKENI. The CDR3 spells CASSLNGGDYGYTF. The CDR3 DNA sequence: TGTGCCAGCTCACTCAACGGGGGGGACTATGGCTACACCTTC.

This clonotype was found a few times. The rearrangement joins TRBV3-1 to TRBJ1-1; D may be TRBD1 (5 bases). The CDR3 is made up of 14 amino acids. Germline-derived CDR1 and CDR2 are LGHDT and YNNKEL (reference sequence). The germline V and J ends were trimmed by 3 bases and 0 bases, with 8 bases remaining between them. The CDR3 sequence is CASSQGTVNTEAFF. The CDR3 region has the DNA TGTGCCAGCAGCCAGGGGACGGTGAACACTGAAGCTTTCTTT.

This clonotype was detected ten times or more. The chain's CDR3 is CASSFSGFSYNEQFF. The CDR3 DNA follows: TGTGCCAGCAGTTTCTCGGGATTCTCCTACAATGAGCAGTTCTTC. The rearrangement uses TRBV28 and TRBJ2-1; the D gene is possibly TRBD2 (5 bases). This CDR3 has 15 residues. Trimming removed 3 bases at V and 0 bases at J, with 9 bases between. The germline gives CDR1 MDHEN, CDR2 SYDVKM.

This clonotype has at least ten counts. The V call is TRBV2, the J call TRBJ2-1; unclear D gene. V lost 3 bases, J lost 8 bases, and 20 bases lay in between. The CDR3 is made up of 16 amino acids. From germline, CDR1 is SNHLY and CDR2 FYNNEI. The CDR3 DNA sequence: TGTGCCAGCAGTGACCCCCGCACTAAGCGAATAGATGAGCAGTTCTTC. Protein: CASSDPRTKRIDEQFF.

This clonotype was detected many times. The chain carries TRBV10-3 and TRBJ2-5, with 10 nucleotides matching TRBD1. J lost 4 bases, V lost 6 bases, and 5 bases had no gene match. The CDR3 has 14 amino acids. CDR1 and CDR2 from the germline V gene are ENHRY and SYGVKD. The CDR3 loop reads CAISGDRGVETQYF. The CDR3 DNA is TGTGCCATCAGCGGGGACAGGGGAGTAGAGACCCAGTACTTC.

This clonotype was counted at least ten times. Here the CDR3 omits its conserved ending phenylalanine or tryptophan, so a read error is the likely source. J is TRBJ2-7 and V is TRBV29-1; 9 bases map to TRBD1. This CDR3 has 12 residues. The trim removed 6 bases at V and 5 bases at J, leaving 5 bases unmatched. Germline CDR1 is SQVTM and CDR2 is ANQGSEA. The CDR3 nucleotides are TGCAGCGTCGTACAGGGGGCAGACGAGCAGTACCTC. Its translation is CSVVQGADEQYL.